This TCR beta chain appears in the sequencing data of a study of blood T cell repertoires in COVID-19. Using immunoSEQ multiplex PCR, the repertoire was profiled, and TCRdb retains in-frame clones only, with some absent. Among fewer than 200,000 clones listed, around 78% were seen once. This CDR3 spans 14 amino acids. Germline V gene sequence: CDR1 LNHDA, CDR2 SQIVND (reference sequence). V shed 2 bases and J 7 bases; nucleotides not matched to a gene: 5. This clone came up once. This chain links TRBV19 with TRBJ1-5; 7 bases fit TRBD1. The receptor's source is a woman aged 50 to 65 who had recovered from COVID-19. The sample taken for sequencing was PBMCs or T cells enriched from blood (not recorded which). The CDR3 region is CASSIIQGEQPQHF. CDR3 bases: TGTGCCAGTAGTATAATCCAGGGGGAACAGCCCCAGCATTTT. Full variable domain (rest looked up from reference TRBV19 and TRBJ1-5): DGGITQSPKYLFRKEGQNVTLSCEQNLNHDAMYWYRQDPGQGLRLIYYSQIVNDFQKGDIAEGYSVSREKKESFPLTVTSAQKNPTAFYLCASSIIQGEQPQHFGDGTRLSIL.